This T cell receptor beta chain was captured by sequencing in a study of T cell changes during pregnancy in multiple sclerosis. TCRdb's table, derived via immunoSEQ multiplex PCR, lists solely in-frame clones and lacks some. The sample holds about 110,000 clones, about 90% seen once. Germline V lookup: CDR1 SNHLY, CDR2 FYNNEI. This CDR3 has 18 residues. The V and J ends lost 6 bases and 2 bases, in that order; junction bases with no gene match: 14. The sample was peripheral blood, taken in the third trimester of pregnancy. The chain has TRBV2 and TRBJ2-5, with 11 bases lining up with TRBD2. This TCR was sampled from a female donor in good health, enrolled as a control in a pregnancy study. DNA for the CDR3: TGTGCCAGCAGCCGGACAGGGATGGCTAGCGGGGGGCAAGAGACCCAGTACTTC. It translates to CASSRTGMASGGQETQYF.